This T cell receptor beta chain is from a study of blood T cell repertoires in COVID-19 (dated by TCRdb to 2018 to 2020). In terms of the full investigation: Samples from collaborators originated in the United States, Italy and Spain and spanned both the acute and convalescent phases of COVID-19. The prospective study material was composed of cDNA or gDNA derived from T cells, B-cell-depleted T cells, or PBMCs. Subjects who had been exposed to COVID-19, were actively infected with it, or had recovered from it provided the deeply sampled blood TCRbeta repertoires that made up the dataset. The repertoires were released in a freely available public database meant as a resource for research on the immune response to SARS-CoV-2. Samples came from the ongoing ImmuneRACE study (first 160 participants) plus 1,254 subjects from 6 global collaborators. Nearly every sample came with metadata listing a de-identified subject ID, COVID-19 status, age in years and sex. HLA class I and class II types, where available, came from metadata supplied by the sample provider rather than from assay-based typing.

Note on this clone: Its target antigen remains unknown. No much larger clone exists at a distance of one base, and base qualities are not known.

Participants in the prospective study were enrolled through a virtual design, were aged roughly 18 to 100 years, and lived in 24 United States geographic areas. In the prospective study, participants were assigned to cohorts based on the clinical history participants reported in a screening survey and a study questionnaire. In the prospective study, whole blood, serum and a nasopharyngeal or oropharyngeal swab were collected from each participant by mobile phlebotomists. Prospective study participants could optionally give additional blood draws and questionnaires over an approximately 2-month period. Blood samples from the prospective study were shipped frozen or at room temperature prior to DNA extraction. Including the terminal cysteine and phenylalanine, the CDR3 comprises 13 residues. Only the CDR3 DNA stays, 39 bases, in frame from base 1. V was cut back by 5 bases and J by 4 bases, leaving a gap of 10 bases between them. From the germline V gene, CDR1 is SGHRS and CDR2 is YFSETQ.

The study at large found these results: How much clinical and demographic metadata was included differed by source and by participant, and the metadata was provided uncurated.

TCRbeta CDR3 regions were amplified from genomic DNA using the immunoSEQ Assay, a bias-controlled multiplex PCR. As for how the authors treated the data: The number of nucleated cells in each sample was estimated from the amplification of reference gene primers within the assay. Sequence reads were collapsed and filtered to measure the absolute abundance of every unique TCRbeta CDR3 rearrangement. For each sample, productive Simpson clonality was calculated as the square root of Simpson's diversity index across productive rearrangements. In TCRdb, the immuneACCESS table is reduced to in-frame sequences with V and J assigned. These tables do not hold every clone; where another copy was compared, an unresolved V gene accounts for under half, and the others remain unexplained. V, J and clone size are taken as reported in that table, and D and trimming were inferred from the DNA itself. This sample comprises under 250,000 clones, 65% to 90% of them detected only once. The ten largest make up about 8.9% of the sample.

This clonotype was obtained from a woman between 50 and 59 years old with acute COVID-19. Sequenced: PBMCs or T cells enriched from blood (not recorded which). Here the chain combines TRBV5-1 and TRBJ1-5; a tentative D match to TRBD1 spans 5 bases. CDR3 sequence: CASSYQGNQPQHF. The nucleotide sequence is TGCGCCAGCAGTTACCAGGGTAATCAGCCCCAGCATTTT. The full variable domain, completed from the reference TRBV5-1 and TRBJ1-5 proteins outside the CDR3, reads KAGVTQTPRYLIKTRGQQVTLSCSPISGHRSVSWYQQTPGQGLQFLFEYFSETQRNKGNFPGRFSGRQFSNSRSEMNVSTLELGDSALYLCASSYQGNQPQHFGDGTRLSIL.